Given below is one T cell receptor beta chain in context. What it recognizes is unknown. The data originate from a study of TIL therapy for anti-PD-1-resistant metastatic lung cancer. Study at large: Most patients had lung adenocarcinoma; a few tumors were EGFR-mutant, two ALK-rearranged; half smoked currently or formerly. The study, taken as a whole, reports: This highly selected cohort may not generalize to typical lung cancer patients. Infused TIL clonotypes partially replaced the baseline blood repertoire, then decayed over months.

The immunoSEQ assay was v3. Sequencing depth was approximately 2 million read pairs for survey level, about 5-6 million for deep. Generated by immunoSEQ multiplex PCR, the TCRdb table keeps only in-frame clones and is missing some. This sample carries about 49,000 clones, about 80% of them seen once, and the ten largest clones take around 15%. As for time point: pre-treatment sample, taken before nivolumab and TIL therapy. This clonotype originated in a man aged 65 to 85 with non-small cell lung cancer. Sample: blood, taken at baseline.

The CDR3 nucleotides read TGTGCCAGCAGTGAATTCCGCGGGTACACAGATACGCAGTATTTT. It encodes CASSEFRGYTDTQYF. This chain joins TRBV25-1 and TRBJ2-3; the D gene is possibly TRBD2 (5 bases). Germline values: CDR1 MGHDK, CDR2 SYGVNS. Trimming shortened V by 1 base and J by 2 bases, and 10 bases separated the two germline ends. The CDR3 runs 15 residues.